This T cell receptor beta chain was profiled in a study of shared clonotypes between healthy human individuals. For this clone: Its cognate antigen is unknown.

Caucasian adults residing in Nashville, Tennessee made up all the donors. Both subsets, CD45RA+ naive and CD45RA-negative memory, were split from the CD4+ cells. The germline CDR1 and CDR2 sequences are MNHNS and SASEGT. V shed 8 bases and J shed 1 base, with 11 bases lying between them. The CDR3 sequence is 13 residues long. Overall study results and limits: Among the subsets, naive ones generally showed larger estimated richness than memory ones. Although depth was large, rarefaction showed that sequencing of the sorted subsets was incomplete.

The data were produced by immunoSEQ multiplex PCR, yet TCRdb's version contains in-frame clones alone and is incomplete. The repertoire holds over a million clones, roughly 96% seen once, with about 1% in the top ten. The sequence was obtained from a young man in good health. This sequence joins TRBV6-1 and TRBJ1-1; D is unresolved. The sequenced sample consisted of naive CD4+ T cells sorted from blood. The subset is: CD45RA+ positively selected. CDR3 amino acids: CASARTENTEAFF. CDR3 coding DNA: TGTGCCAGCGCCCGAACAGAGAACACTGAAGCTTTCTTT.